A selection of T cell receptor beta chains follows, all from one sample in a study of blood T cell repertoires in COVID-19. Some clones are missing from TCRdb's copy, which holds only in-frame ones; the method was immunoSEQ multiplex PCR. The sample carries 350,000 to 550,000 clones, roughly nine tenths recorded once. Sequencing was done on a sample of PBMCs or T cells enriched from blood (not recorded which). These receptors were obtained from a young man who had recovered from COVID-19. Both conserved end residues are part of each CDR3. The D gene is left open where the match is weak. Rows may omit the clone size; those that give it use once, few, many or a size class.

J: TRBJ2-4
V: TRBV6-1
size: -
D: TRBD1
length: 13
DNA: TGTGCCAGCAGTGATTTCAGGGGGTACATTCAGTACTTC
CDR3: CASSDFRGYIQYF

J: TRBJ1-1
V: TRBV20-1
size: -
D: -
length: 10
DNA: TGCAGTGGGGGGGGGACAGAAGCTTTCTTT
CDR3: CSGGGTEAFF

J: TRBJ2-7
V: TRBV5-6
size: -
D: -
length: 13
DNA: TGTGCCAGCAGCTTGGATCTCTCCTACGAGCAGTACTTC
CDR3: CASSLDLSYEQYF

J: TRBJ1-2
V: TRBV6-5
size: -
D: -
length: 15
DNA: TGTGCCAGCAGTTACGTGGGGGCTCTTAACTATGGCTACACCTTC
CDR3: CASSYVGALNYGYTF

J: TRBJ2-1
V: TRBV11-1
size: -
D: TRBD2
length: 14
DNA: TGTGCCAGCAGCCCTGGACTAGCGGGAAATGAGCAGTTCTTC
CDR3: CASSPGLAGNEQFF

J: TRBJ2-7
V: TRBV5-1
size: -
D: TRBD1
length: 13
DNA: TGCGCCAGCAGCTCGACAGGGAACTACGAGCAGTACTTC
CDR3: CASSSTGNYEQYF

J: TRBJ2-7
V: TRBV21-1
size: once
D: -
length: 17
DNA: TGTGCCAGCAGCAAAGCGGGAGCACTAGCAGATACCTACGAGCAGTACTTC
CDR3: CASSKAGALADTYEQYF

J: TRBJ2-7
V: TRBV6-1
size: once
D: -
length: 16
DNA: TGTGCCAGCAGTGCCCTGGGGGCCCGGAGTGTGGACGAGCAGTACTTC
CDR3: CASSALGARSVDEQYF

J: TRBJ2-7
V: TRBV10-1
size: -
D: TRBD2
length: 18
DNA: TGCGCCAGCAGTGACCTCGCCGGGACTAGCGGGAGGGCCCACGAGCAGTACTTC
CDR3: CASSDLAGTSGRAHEQYF

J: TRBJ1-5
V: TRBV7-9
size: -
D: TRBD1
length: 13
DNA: TGTGCCAGCAGCCGGGACAGAAATCAGCCCCAGCATTTT
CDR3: CASSRDRNQPQHF

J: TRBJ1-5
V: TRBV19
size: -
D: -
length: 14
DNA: TGTGCCAGTAGTTCTGACATCCCCCAGCAGCCCCAGCATTTT
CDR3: CASSSDIPQQPQHF

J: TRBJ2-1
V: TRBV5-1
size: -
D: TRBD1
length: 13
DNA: TGCGCCAGCAGCTTGGAACAGGGGAATGAGCAGTTCTTC
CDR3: CASSLEQGNEQFF

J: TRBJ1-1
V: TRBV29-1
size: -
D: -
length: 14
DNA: TGCAGCGTTGAAGATGACAGGAAGAACACTGAAGCTTTCTTT
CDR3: CSVEDDRKNTEAFF

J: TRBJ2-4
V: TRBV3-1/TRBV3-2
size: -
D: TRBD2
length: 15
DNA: TGTGCCAGCAGCCAAGAAGGGGGACTAGCGGGGGTACAGTACTTC
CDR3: CASSQEGGLAGVQYF

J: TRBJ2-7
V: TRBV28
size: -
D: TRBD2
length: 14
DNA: TGTGCCAGCAGTTTAGGACTAGCGGTGTACGAGCAGTACTTC
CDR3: CASSLGLAVYEQYF

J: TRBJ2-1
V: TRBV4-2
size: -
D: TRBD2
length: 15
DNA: TGTGCCAGCAGCCAATCTTGGCTAGCGGGGTACGAGCAGTTCTTC
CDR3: CASSQSWLAGYEQFF

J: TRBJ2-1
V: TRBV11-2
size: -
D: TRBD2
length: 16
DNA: TGTGCCAGCAGCCCTAATCTAGCGGCAACCGATGGAGAGCAGTTCTTC
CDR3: CASSPNLAATDGEQFF

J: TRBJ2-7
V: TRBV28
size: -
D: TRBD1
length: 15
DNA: TGTGCCAGCAGTTTGGCCGGACAGGGTTCCTACGAGCAGTACTTC
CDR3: CASSLAGQGSYEQYF

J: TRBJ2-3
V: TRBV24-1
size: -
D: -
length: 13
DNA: TGTGCCACCAGTGCACTGGAGGCAGATACGCAGTATTTT
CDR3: CATSALEADTQYF

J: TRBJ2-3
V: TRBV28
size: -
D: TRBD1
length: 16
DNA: TGTGCCAGCAGTTTGATTGAGACAGGGCCTTTAGATACGCAGTATTTT
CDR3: CASSLIETGPLDTQYF

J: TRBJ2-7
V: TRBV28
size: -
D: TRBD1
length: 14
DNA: TGTGCCAGCAGTTTTCCGGGACAGAACTACGAGCAGTACTTC
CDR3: CASSFPGQNYEQYF

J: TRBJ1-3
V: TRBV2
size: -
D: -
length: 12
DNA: TGTGCCAGCAGTGTGGGCGGAAACACCATATATTTT
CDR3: CASSVGGNTIYF

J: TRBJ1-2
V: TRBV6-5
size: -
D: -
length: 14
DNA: TGTGCCAGCAGTTACTCGAGAGCCTTATATGGCTACACCTTC
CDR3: CASSYSRALYGYTF

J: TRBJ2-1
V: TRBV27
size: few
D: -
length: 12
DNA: TGTGCCACCGGGATCTCCTACAATGAGCAGTTCTTC
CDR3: CATGISYNEQFF

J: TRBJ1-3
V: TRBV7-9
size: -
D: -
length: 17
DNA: TGTGCCAGCAGCCCACAGGGATCCTTCCTCTCTGGAAACACCATATATTTT
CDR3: CASSPQGSFLSGNTIYF

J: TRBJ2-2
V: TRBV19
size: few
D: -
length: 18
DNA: TGTGCCAGTAGTATAATTCGAGGGTCCGGGGGTGGCACCGGGGAGCTGTTTTTT
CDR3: CASSIIRGSGGGTGELFF

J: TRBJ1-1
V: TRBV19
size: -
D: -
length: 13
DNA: TGTGCCAGTAGTGGGGCAGGGTGGACTGAAGCTTTCTTT
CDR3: CASSGAGWTEAFF

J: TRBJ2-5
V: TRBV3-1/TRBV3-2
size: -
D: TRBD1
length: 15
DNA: TGTGCCAGCAGCCAAGGGACAGGGGGCTGGGAGACCCAGTACTTC
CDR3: CASSQGTGGWETQYF

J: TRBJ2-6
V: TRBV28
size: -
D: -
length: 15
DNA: TGTGCCAGCAGTTCAGGGTCACTCTCGGCCAACGTCCTGACTTTC
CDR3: CASSSGSLSANVLTF

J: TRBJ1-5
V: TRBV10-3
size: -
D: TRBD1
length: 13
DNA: TGTGCCATCAGTTCTCAGGGGGATCAGCCCCAGCATTTT
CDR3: CAISSQGDQPQHF

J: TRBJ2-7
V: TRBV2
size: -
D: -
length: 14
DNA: TGTGCCAGCACGAAGGGAGGTATGTCCTACGAGCAGTACTTC
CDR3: CASTKGGMSYEQYF

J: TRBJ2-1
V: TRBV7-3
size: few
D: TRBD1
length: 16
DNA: TGTGCCAGCAGCGTCCAGGGGGCGGGTGGGTTCAATGAGCAGTTCTTC
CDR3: CASSVQGAGGFNEQFF

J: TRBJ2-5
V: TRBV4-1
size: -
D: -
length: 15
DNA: TGCGCCAGCAGCCACGTGCACCCCATAGCGGAGACCCAGTACTTC
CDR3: CASSHVHPIAETQYF

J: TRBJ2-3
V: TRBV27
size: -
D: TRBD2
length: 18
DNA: TGTGCCAGCAGCAGGAAGGGACTAGCGGGAGGGTTGTCAGATACGCAGTATTTT
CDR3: CASSRKGLAGGLSDTQYF

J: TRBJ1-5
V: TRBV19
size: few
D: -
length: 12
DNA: TGTGCCAGTAGTATGATAGCTCAGCCCCAGCATTTT
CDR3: CASSMIAQPQHF

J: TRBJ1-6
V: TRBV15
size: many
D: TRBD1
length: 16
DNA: TGTGCCACCCGGACAGGGGATAGCGCCTATAATTCACCCCTCCACTTT
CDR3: CATRTGDSAYNSPLHF

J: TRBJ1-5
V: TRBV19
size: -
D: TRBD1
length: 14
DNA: TGTGCCAGTAGTAAGACAGGGGGCAATCAGCCCCAGCATTTT
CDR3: CASSKTGGNQPQHF

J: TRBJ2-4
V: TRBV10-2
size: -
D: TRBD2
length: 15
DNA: TGCGCCAGCCAAGGCGGGAGTCTAGCCAAAAACATTCAGTACTTC
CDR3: CASQGGSLAKNIQYF

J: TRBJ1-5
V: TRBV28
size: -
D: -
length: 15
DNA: TGTGCCAGCAGTGCCCCGGGACACGGTAATCAGCCCCAGCATTTT
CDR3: CASSAPGHGNQPQHF

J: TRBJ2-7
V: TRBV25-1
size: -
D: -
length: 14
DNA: TGTGCCAGCAGTGAGCCAGGTCGAAGCTACGAGCAGTACTTC
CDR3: CASSEPGRSYEQYF

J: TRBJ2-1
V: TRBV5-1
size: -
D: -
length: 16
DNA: TGCGCCAGCAGCTTCGCCGCTTCTACTAGGTCTGATGAGCAGTTCTTC
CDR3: CASSFAASTRSDEQFF

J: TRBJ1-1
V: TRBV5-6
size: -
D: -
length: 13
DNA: TGTGCCAGCAGCAAAATAACAGGGAATCGAGCTTTCTTT
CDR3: CASSKITGNRAFF